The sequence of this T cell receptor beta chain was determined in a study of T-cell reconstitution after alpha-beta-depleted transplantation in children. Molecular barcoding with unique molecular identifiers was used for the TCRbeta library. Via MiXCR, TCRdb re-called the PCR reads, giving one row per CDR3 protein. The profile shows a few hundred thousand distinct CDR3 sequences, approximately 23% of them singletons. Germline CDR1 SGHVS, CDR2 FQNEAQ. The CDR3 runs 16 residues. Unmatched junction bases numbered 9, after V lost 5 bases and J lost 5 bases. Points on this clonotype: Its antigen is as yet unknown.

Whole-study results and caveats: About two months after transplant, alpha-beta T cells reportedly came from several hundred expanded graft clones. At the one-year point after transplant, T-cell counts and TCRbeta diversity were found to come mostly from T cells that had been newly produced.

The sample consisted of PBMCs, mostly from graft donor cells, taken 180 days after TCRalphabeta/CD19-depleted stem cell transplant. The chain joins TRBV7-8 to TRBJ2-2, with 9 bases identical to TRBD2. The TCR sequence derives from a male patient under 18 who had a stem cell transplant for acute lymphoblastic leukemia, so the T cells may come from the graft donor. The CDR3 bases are TGTGCCAGCAGCGTCCGACTAGCGGCGATTACCGGGGAGCTGTTTTTT. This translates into CASSVRLAAITGELFF.